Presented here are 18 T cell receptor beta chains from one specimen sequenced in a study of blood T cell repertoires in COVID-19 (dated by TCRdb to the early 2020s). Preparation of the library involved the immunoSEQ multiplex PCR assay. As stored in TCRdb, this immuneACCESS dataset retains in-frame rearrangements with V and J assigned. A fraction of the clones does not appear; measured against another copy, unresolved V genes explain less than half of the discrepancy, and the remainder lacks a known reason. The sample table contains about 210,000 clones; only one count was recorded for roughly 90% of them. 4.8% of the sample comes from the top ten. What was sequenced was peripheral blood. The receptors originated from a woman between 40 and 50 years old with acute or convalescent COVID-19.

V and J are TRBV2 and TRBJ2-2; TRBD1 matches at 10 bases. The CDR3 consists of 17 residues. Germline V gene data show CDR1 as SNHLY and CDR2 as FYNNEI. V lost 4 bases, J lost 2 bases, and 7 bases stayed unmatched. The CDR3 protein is CASSARQGAINTGELFF. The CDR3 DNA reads TGTGCCAGCAGTGCAAGACAGGGGGCCATTAACACCGGGGAGCTGTTTTTT.

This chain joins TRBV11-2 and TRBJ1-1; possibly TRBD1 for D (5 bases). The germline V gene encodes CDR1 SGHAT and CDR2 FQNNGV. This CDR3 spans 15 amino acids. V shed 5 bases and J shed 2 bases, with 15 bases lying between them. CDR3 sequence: CASSPRGWGNTEAFF. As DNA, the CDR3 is TGTGCCAGCAGCCCCCGTGGGTGGGGCAACACTGAAGCTTTCTTT. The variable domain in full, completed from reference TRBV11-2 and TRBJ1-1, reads EAGVAQSPRYKIIEKRQSVAFWCNPISGHATLYWYQQILGQGPKLLIQFQNNGVVDDSQLPKDRFSAERLKGVDSTLKIQPAKLEDSAVYLCASSPRGWGNTEAFFGQGTRLTVV.

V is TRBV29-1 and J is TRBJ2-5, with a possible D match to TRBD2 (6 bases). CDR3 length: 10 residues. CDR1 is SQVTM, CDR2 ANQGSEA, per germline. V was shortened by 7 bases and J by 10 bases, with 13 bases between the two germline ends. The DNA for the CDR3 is TGCAGCGCCTATCTGGGGGGCCAGTACTTC. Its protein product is CSAYLGGQYF.

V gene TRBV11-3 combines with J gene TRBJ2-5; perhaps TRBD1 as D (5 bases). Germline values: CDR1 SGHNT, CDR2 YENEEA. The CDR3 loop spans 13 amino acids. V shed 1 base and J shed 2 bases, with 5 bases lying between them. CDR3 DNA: TGTGCCAGCAGCTTAGGACAGCAAGAGACCCAGTACTTC. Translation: CASSLGQQETQYF. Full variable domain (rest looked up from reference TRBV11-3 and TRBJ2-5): EAGVVQSPRYKIIEKKQPVAFWCNPISGHNTLYWYLQNLGQGPELLIRYENEEAVDDSQLPKDRFSAERLKGVDSTLKIQPAELGDSAVYLCASSLGQQETQYFGPGTRLLVL.

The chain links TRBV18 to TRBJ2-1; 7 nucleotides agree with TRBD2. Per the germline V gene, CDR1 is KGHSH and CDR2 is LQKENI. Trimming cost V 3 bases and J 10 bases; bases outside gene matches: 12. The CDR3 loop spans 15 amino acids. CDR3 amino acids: CASSPALGLVFEQFF. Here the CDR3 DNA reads TGTGCCAGCTCACCGGCACTAGGACTAGTCTTCGAGCAGTTCTTC.

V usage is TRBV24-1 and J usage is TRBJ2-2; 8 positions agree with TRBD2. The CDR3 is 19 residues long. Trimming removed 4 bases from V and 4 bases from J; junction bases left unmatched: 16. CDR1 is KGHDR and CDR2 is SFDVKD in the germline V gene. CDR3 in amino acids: CATSDSLRGAGAATGELFF. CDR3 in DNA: TGTGCCACCAGTGACTCCCTCCGGGGAGCGGGGGCCGCCACCGGGGAGCTGTTTTTT.

The CDR3 protein is CASSPSRGTGGYTF. CDR3 DNA: TGCGCCAGCAGCCCATCCCGCGGGACAGGCGGCTACACCTTC. The chain recombines TRBV5-1 with TRBJ1-2, with TRBD1 matching 8 bases. The CDR3 length is 14 residues. The ends lost 4 bases at V and 8 bases at J; junction bases unmatched: 10. In germline, CDR1 is SGHRS, CDR2 YFSETQ.

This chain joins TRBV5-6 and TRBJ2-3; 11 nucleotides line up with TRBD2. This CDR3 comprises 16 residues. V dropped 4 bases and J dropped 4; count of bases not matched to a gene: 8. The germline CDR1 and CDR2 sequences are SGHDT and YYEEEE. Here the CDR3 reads CASSQLGTSGSDTQYF. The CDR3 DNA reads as TGTGCCAGCAGCCAACTCGGGACTAGCGGATCAGATACGCAGTATTTT.

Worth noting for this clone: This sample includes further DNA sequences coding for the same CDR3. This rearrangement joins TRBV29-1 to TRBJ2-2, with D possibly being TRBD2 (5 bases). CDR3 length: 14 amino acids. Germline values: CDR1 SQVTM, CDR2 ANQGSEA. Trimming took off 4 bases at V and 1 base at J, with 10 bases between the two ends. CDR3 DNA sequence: TGCAGCGTTGTCCGGGGTCGGAACACCGGGGAGCTGTTTTTT. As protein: CSVVRGRNTGELFF.

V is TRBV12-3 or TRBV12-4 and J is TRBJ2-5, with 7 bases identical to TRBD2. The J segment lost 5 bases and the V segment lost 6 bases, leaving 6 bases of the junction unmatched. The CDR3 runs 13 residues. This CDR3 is CASSRLAGETQYF. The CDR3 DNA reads TGTGCCAGCAGCAGACTAGCAGGGGAGACCCAGTACTTC.

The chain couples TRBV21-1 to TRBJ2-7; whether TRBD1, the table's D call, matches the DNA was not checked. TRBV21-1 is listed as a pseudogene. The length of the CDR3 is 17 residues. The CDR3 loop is CASSKKPRDSHSYEQYV. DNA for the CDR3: TGTGCCAGCAGCAAAAAGCCGAGGGACAGTCACTCCTACGAGCAGTACGTC.

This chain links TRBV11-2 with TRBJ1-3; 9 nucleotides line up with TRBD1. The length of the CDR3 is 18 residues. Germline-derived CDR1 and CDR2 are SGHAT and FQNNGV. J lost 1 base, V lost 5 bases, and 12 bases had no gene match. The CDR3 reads CASSKRTGARFSGNTIYF. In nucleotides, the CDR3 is TGTGCCAGCAGCAAACGGACAGGGGCGAGGTTTTCTGGAAACACCATATATTTT.

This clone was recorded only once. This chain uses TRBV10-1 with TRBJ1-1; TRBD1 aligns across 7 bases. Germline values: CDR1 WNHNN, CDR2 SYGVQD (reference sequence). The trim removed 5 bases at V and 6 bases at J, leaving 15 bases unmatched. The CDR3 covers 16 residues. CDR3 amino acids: CASSSDRAPSIPEAFF. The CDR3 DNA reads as TGCGCCAGCAGTTCTGACAGGGCCCCCTCGATACCTGAAGCTTTCTTT.

This chain's CDR3 is CASSRGQSGEKLFF. The CDR3 DNA sequence: TGCGCCAGCAGCAGGGGACAGTCAGGCGAAAAACTGTTTTTT. The rearrangement joins TRBV5-1 to TRBJ1-4; 7 nucleotides align to TRBD1. The germline V gene encodes CDR1 SGHRS and CDR2 YFSETQ. V lost 4 bases and J lost 8; bases outside the gene matches: 8. The CDR3 runs to 14 residues.

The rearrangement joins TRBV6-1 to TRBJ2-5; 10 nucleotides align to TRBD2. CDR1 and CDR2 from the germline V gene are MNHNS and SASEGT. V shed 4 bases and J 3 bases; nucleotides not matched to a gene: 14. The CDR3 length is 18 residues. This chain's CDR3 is CASSGSLGLAIPKETQYF. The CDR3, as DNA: TGTGCCAGCAGTGGGAGTTTGGGACTAGCGATCCCTAAAGAGACCCAGTACTTC.

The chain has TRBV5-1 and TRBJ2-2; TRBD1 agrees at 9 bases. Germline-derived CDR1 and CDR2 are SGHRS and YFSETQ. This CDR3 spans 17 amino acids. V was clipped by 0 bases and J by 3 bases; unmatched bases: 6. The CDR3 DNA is TGCGCCAGCAGCTTGGGGGACAGGGCTGGGGACACCGGGGAGCTGTTTTTT. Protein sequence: CASSLGDRAGDTGELFF.

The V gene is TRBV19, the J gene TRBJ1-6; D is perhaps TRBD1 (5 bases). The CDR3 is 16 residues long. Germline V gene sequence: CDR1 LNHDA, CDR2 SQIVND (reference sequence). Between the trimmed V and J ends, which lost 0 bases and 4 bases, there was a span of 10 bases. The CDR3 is CASSIDGRQYNSPLHF. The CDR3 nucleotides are TGTGCCAGTAGTATAGATGGTCGACAGTATAATTCACCCCTCCACTTT. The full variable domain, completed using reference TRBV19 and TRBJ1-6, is DGGITQSPKYLFRKEGQNVTLSCEQNLNHDAMYWYRQDPGQGLRLIYYSQIVNDFQKGDIAEGYSVSREKKESFPLTVTSAQKNPTAFYLCASSIDGRQYNSPLHFGNGTRLTVT.

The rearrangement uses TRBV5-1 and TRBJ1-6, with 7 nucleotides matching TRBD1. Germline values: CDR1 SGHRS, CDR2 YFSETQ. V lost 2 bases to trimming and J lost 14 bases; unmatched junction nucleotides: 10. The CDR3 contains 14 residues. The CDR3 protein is CASSLGQALPSLHF. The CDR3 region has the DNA TGCGCCAGCAGCTTAGGACAGGCCCTCCCGTCCCTCCACTTT.